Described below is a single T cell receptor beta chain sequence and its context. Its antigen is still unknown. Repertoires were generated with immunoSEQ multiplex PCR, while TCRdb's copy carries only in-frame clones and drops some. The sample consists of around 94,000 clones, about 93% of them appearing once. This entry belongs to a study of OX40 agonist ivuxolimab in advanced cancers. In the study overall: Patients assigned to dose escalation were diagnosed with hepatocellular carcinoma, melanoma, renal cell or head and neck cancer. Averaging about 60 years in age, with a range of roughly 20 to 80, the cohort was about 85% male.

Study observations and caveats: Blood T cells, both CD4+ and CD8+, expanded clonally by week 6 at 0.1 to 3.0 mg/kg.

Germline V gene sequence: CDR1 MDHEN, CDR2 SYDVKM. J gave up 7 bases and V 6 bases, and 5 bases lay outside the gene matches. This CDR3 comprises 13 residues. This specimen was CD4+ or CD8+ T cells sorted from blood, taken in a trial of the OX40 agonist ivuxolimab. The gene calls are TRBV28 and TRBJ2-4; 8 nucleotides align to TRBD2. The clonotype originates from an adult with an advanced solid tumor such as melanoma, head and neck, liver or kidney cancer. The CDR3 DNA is TGTGCCAGCAGCGGGGGGGCGGGGAACATTCAGTACTTC. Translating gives CASSGGAGNIQYF.